This T cell receptor beta chain was observed in a study of T cell changes during pregnancy in multiple sclerosis. Generated by immunoSEQ multiplex PCR, the TCRdb table keeps only in-frame clones and is missing some. The sample shows 50,000 to 55,000 clones, about 93% of them seen only once. Trimming removed 4 bases at V and 6 bases at J, with 13 bases between. This CDR3 has 14 amino acids. Germline V CDR1 and CDR2: LGHNA, YNFKEQ. The TCR comes from a female donor with multiple sclerosis, enrolled in a pregnancy study. The chain is built from TRBV4-2 and TRBJ1-5, with D possibly being TRBD1 (6 bases). Sample: CD4+ T cells from peripheral blood mononuclear cells, taken in the third trimester of pregnancy. The CDR3 sequence: CASSRQGTRQPQHF. CDR3 bases: TGTGCCAGCAGCCGCCAGGGGACGCGTCAGCCCCAGCATTTT.